This T cell receptor (beta chain) emerged from a study of blood T cell repertoires in COVID-19. Study background: From the United States, Italy and Spain came samples of acute and convalescent COVID-19. Sample material is recorded as cDNA or gDNA derived from T cells, B-cell-depleted T cells, or PBMCs.

Study processing details: Estimation of nucleated cell counts relied on the amplification of reference gene primers. Some clones are missing from TCRdb's copy, which holds only in-frame ones; the method was immunoSEQ multiplex PCR. V and J calls and clone size are those listed in that table; D and trimming were worked out from the DNA. The sample includes some 41,000 clones, about 90% of them seen just once. This CDR3 region has 15 residues. CDR1 and CDR2 (germline): SNHLY, FYNNEI. Unmatched junction bases numbered 8, after V lost 6 bases and J lost 4 bases. The chain has TRBV2 and TRBJ1-3; TRBD1 matches 8 bases. The sequencing input was peripheral blood. The receptor's source is a woman aged 80 or over with active COVID-19. The DNA of the CDR3 is TGTGCCAGCAGCGTGACAGGGGCAGCCGGAAACACCATATATTTT. Residues: CASSVTGAAGNTIYF.